These T cell receptor beta chains were read from a single sample in a study of Ad26.COV2.S vaccination and SARS-CoV-2 variants. Only in-frame clones appear in the TCRdb table, and some are missing; sequencing was by immunoSEQ multiplex PCR. The sample consists of fewer than 400,000 clones, 70% to 90% of them appearing once. The source material was peripheral blood, sampled in a trial of Ad26.COV2.S vaccine versus placebo. These receptor sequences come from a person aged 18-65 years who received the Ad26.COV2.S COVID-19 vaccine or a placebo. CDR3s include the opening cysteine and the closing phenylalanine or tryptophan. A D gene is named only where the DNA matches it firmly.

d_call v_call cdr3_aa
. TRBV28 CASSSSLRGYTF
. TRBV30 CALTGQPQEEGNQPQHF
. TRBV5-1 CASNRENSPLHF
TRBD1 TRBV9 CASSAGTGVKETQYF
TRBD2 TRBV4-1 CASSRERGVLYGQYF
TRBD1 TRBV5-4 CASREQGKGNSPLHF
. TRBV6-2/TRBV6-3 CASSEQRPGELFF
. TRBV10-3 CAISEGGGQNTGELFF
. TRBV21-1 CASSKEWSSRVSKLFF
TRBD2 TRBV7-2 CASSLNGGGDTDTQYF
. TRBV7-2 CASSLGWGTSYNEQFF
TRBD2 TRBV10-1 CASSEGLAGSETQYF
. TRBV5-1 CASSLEDYMGELFF
TRBD1 TRBV5-1 CASSTSTGSYGYTF
. TRBV5-1 CASSLASGAGEKLFF
TRBD2 TRBV10-2 CPSGKSSYNEQFF
. TRBV28 CASSLGRDGQPQHF
. TRBV18 CASSPPNAGDTQYF
TRBD2 TRBV6-5 CASSYLAGGSYEQYF
. TRBV15 CATSRDLGLGSGNTIYF
. TRBV7-8 CASSQNGVTIYF
. TRBV4-1 CASSQFGEENTDTQYF
. TRBV10-2 CASSVRDSYGYTF
TRBD2 TRBV19 CASSLAGDIRYF
TRBD2 TRBV6-5 CASRHGLVYNEQFF
. TRBV18 CASSPAARGTGELFF
TRBD1 TRBV7-9 CASSPRQGSTDTQYF
TRBD2 TRBV13 CASSSTTGTRSHEQYF